The 16 T cell receptor beta chains listed next were all sequenced from one sample in a study of T cell responses to AZD1222 COVID-19 vaccine. Clones were sequenced by immunoSEQ multiplex PCR, and TCRdb holds only the in-frame ones, with some missing. The sample has roughly 70,000 clones; about nine tenths are singletons. This sample comprised peripheral blood, obtained 28 days after the second dose of the MenACWY control vaccine. These receptors originate from an adult who received the MenACWY meningococcal vaccine as a control.

J is TRBJ2-7 and V is TRBV7-2, with TRBD2 matching 7 bases. The CDR3 spans 16 residues. In germline, CDR1 is SGHTA, CDR2 FQGNSA. The ends lost 5 bases at V and 3 bases at J; junction bases unmatched: 13. CDR3 nucleotide sequence: TGTGCCAGCAGCCCGCCAGGAGGCGGGAGCAGCTACGAGCAGTACTTC. It yields the protein CASSPPGGGSSYEQYF.

The chain links TRBV6-5 to TRBJ1-1; 9 bases line up with TRBD1. Looked up from germline, CDR1 is MNHEY and CDR2 is SVGAGI. This CDR3 is built from 15 residues. The ends lost 6 bases at V and 3 bases at J; junction bases unmatched: 8. CDR3 sequence: CASRTTRTGDTEAFF. In DNA, the CDR3 is TGTGCCAGCAGGACAACCCGGACAGGGGACACTGAAGCTTTCTTT.

This clone was picked up a small number of times. The rearrangement uses TRBV7-8 and TRBJ2-3; no definite D call. V was trimmed by 1 base and J by 1 base, leaving 9 bases between them. The CDR3 has 15 amino acids. CDR1 and CDR2 from the germline V gene are SGHVS and FQNEAQ. The chain's CDR3 is CASSLVPTGTDTQYF. CDR3 DNA: TGTGCCAGCAGCTTAGTGCCGACTGGCACAGATACGCAGTATTTT. The full variable domain, completed using reference TRBV7-8 and TRBJ2-3, is GAGVSQSPRYKVAKRGQDVALRCDPISGHVSLFWYQQALGQGPEFLTYFQNEAQLDKSGLPSDRFFAERPEGSVSTLKIQRTQQEDSAVYLCASSLVPTGTDTQYFGPGTRLTVL.

This clone was observed once. CDR3 sequence reads: CASSMTGTGYTF. The CDR3 nucleotides read TGTGCCAGCAGTATGACAGGGACGGGCTACACCTTC. The chain links TRBV12-3 or TRBV12-4 to TRBJ1-2; 7 bases are shared with TRBD1. The CDR3 is 12 amino acids. V gave up 5 bases and J gave up 8 bases; unmatched junction bases: 5.

The rearrangement uses TRBV7-2 and TRBJ2-1, with unresolved D. The CDR3 extends over 11 amino acids. Trimming stripped 5 bases from V and 5 bases from J, with 4 bases between. Germline V gene sequence: CDR1 SGHTA, CDR2 FQGNSA. The chain's CDR3 is CASSTDNEQFF. CDR3 sequence (DNA): TGTGCCAGCAGCACCGACAATGAGCAGTTCTTC.

The chain employs TRBV2 and TRBJ2-7; possible D gene TRBD2, 6 bases. Trimming removed 3 bases from V and 7 bases from J, with 19 bases in between. Germline V lookup: CDR1 SNHLY, CDR2 FYNNEI. The CDR3 spans 15 residues. CDR3 loop: CASSEPRDPGGEQYF. DNA of the CDR3: TGTGCCAGCAGTGAGCCCCGGGACCCTGGGGGGGAGCAGTACTTC.

The rearrangement uses TRBV10-3 and TRBJ1-4; D is possibly TRBD1 (5 bases). Germline CDR1 reads ENHRY; CDR2 reads SYGVKD. The V gene lost 4 bases and the J gene lost 4 bases, with 10 bases spanning the gap. This CDR3 is 14 amino acids long. CDR3 DNA: TGTGCCATCAGTGGGACAAAAAATAATGAAAAACTGTTTTTT. The encoded protein is CAISGTKNNEKLFF.

The chain is built from TRBV19 and TRBJ1-5, with D possibly being TRBD1 (6 bases). The CDR3 spans 14 residues. Trimming cost V 3 bases and J 11 bases, with 17 bases left between them. The germline gives CDR1 LNHDA, CDR2 SQIVND (reference sequence). Written as DNA, the CDR3 is TGTGCCAGTAGTATGCTGGACAGTCAGGGGACCCAGCATTTT. It yields the protein CASSMLDSQGTQHF.

The chain links TRBV6-2 or TRBV6-3 to TRBJ2-7, with D perhaps matching TRBD2 (6 bases). The CDR3 runs to 16 residues. The germline V gene encodes CDR1 MNHEY and CDR2 SVGEGT. With 5 bases removed from V and 5 bases from J, the gap between germline ends came to 22 bases. CDR3 sequence reads: CASSTLGVRGSDEQYF. The CDR3 DNA follows: TGTGCCAGCAGTACCCTCGGGGTGCGGGGATCCGACGAGCAGTACTTC.

This rearrangement joins TRBV2 to TRBJ1-4, with 10 bases that match TRBD1. J lost 1 base, V lost 8 bases, and 4 bases had no gene match. CDR1 SNHLY and CDR2 FYNNEI come from the germline V gene. This CDR3 has 15 residues. CDR3 sequence: CASERTGGTNEKLFF. CDR3 nucleotides: TGTGCCAGCGAGCGGACAGGGGGAACTAATGAAAAACTGTTTTTT. The full variable domain, completed using reference TRBV2 and TRBJ1-4, is EPEVTQTPSHQVTQMGQEVILRCVPISNHLYFYWYRQILGQKVEFLVSFYNNEISEKSEIFDDQFSVERPDGSNFTLKIRSTKLEDSAMYFCASERTGGTNEKLFFGSGTQLSVL.

This rearrangement joins TRBV25-1 to TRBJ2-1, with a weak D call TRBD1 (5 bases). In germline, CDR1 is MGHDK, CDR2 SYGVNS. The ends were cut back, 1 base at V and 12 bases at J, with 19 bases in the middle. This CDR3 region has 15 residues. The CDR3 region is CASSESQGKAPRQFF. CDR3 in DNA: TGTGCCAGCAGTGAATCCCAGGGAAAAGCACCCAGGCAGTTCTTC.

V gene TRBV5-1 combines with J gene TRBJ1-2; 7 bases map to TRBD1. J was trimmed by 7 bases and V by 1 base; bases with no gene match: 4. In germline, CDR1 is SGHRS, CDR2 YFSETQ. This CDR3 contains 13 residues. CDR3 region: CASSLRGRGGYTF. DNA of the CDR3: TGCGCCAGCAGCTTGAGGGGGCGCGGTGGCTACACCTTC.

The chain recombines TRBV3-1 (or the pseudogene TRBV3-2) with TRBJ2-7, with D perhaps matching TRBD2 (5 bases). The CDR3 contains 14 residues. Trimming took 1 base from V and 0 from J, leaving 7 bases between them. The V gene's germline CDR1 is LGHDT and CDR2 YNNKEL (reference sequence). The CDR3 bases are TGTGCCAGCAGCCAAGCCGACTACTCCTACGAGCAGTACTTC. Translated, it gives CASSQADYSYEQYF.

The table lists this clone with a count of one. This chain joins TRBV14 and TRBJ1-2, with D possibly TRBD1 on 6 matching bases. Germline assignment: CDR1 SGHDN and CDR2 FVKESK. The CDR3 is 15 amino acids. The V and J ends lost 4 bases and 6 bases respectively, with 18 bases between them. DNA for the CDR3: TGTGCCAGCAGCCGAATCGTAGGGGGGCCGGATGGCTACACCTTC. Translated: CASSRIVGGPDGYTF.

This clone was detected once. V usage is TRBV5-1 and J usage is TRBJ1-5, with D possibly being TRBD1 (5 bases). CDR1 is SGHRS, CDR2 YFSETQ, per germline. The germline V and J ends were trimmed by 0 bases and 6 bases, with 16 bases remaining between them. The CDR3 has 16 residues. CDR3 sequence reads: CASSLGWGSLGQPQHF. The CDR3 DNA reads as TGCGCCAGCAGCTTGGGGTGGGGGAGTCTCGGTCAGCCCCAGCATTTT.

The V call is TRBV2, the J call TRBJ1-2; 8 bases match TRBD1. There are 16 residues in the CDR3. V shed 7 bases, J shed 5 bases, and the junction held 15 bases outside the gene matches. Looked up from germline, CDR1 is SNHLY and CDR2 is FYNNEI. The CDR3 nucleotides are TGTGCCAGCACCCGGTTCCGGGACAGGCCCTTATATGGCTACACCTTC. This sequence encodes CASTRFRDRPLYGYTF.